A single sample gave rise to the 21 T cell receptor beta chains below, sequenced in a study of CD8 T cells in Susac syndrome. Random hexamers primed reverse transcription of about 0.45 to 1 ug RNA. One entry per CDR3 protein, called by TCRdb with MiXCR from the immunoSEQ multiplex PCR reads. Counted here are about 210,000 distinct CDR3 sequences, about 96% occurring once; the ten biggest clones make up roughly 0.1%. The sample comprised CD4+ T cells from PBMCs. These TCRs come from a human donor with multiple sclerosis.

The V call is TRBV20-1, the J call TRBJ1-1, with 11 bases matching TRBD1. The CDR3 is made up of 13 amino acids. Germline CDR1 and CDR2: DFQATT and SNEGSKA (reference sequence). Trimming cost V 5 bases and J 3 bases; bases outside gene matches: 2. In DNA, the CDR3 is TGCAGTGCTGGACAGGGGGCCGACACTGAAGCTTTCTTT. Protein product: CSAGQGADTEAFF.

This clonotype has a handful of counts. The rearrangement uses TRBV5-1 and TRBJ2-1, with TRBD2 matching 10 bases. Germline CDR1 reads SGHRS; CDR2 reads YFSETQ. The CDR3 extends over 15 amino acids. With 4 bases clipped from V and 5 bases from J, the junction kept 6 bases outside the gene matches. The CDR3 sequence: CASSDGTSANNEQFF. The CDR3 DNA follows: TGCGCCAGCAGCGACGGGACTAGCGCAAACAATGAGCAGTTCTTC. Filled out from reference TRBV5-1 and TRBJ2-1, the complete variable domain reads KAGVTQTPRYLIKTRGQQVTLSCSPISGHRSVSWYQQTPGQGLQFLFEYFSETQRNKGNFPGRFSGRQFSNSRSEMNVSTLELGDSALYLCASSDGTSANNEQFFGPGTRLTVL.

J is TRBJ2-3 and V is TRBV28; D is ambiguous. Per germline, CDR1 MDHEN and CDR2 SYDVKM. The CDR3 sequence is 14 residues long. V lost 5 bases and J 1 base, leaving 10 bases between the germline ends. As DNA, the CDR3 is TGTGCCAGCAGTGTTCAGGACCGCACAGATACGCAGTATTTT. Translated, it gives CASSVQDRTDTQYF.

The chain combines TRBV29-1 with TRBJ2-3, with D perhaps TRBD2 (5 bases). The CDR3 is made up of 13 amino acids. Germline V lookup: CDR1 SQVTM, CDR2 ANQGSEA. V was cut by 3 bases and J by 5 bases, with 12 bases left in between. Here the CDR3 reads CSVEDHRGDTQYF. CDR3 DNA: TGCAGCGTTGAGGACCATCGGGGAGATACGCAGTATTTT.

This sequence joins TRBV3-1 and TRBJ2-5; 9 bases line up with TRBD1. There are 17 residues in the CDR3. V was clipped by 0 bases and J by 5 bases; unmatched bases: 10. CDR1 is LGHDT, CDR2 YNNKEL, per germline (reference sequence). The CDR3 loop is CASSQEVVQGAIETQYF. CDR3 nucleotides: TGTGCCAGCAGCCAAGAGGTCGTACAGGGGGCTATCGAGACCCAGTACTTC.

V gene TRBV3-1 combines with J gene TRBJ2-7, with 9 bases that match TRBD2. Trimming removed 1 base from V and 2 bases from J; junction bases left unmatched: 6. This CDR3 is built from 16 residues. Germline CDR1 LGHDT, CDR2 YNNKEL (reference sequence). In nucleotides, the CDR3 is TGTGCCAGCAGCCAAGGATTGGCTAGCGGGACCTACGAGCAGTACTTC. It specifies CASSQGLASGTYEQYF.

The CDR3 coding sequence is TGTGCCAGCAGCCAAGCGACTTGGGCCTACAATGAGCAGTTCTTC. It encodes CASSQATWAYNEQFF. The V gene is TRBV3-1, the J gene TRBJ2-1; no clear D. The V end was cut by 1 base, the J end by 2 bases, with 9 bases between. Germline CDR1 LGHDT, CDR2 YNNKEL (reference sequence). The CDR3 totals 15 residues.

The genes are TRBV12-3 or TRBV12-4 and TRBJ2-7, with a tentative D call TRBD1 (6 bases). V was shortened by 1 base and J by 7 bases, with 17 bases between the two germline ends. This CDR3 is 15 amino acids long. Here the CDR3 reads CASSLVQGMFNEQYF. The CDR3 DNA is TGTGCCAGCAGTTTAGTGCAGGGGATGTTTAATGAGCAGTACTTC.

V usage is TRBV30 and J usage is TRBJ1-5; D perhaps matches TRBD1 (5 bases). The length of the CDR3 is 15 residues. The V end was cut by 0 bases, the J end by 4 bases, with 13 bases between. In germline, CDR1 is GTSNPN, CDR2 SVGIG (reference sequence). CDR3 residues: CAWSVAGTRNQPQHF. CDR3 coding DNA: TGTGCCTGGAGTGTAGCCGGGACCCGGAATCAGCCCCAGCATTTT.

The chain is built from TRBV2 and TRBJ2-6; 10 bases are a match to TRBD1. V lost 6 bases, J lost 3 bases, and 5 bases stayed unmatched. The V gene's germline CDR1 is SNHLY and CDR2 FYNNEI. The CDR3 sequence is 16 residues long. CDR3: CASRDDRGRGANVLTF. Here the CDR3 DNA reads TGTGCCAGCAGGGATGACAGGGGGCGTGGGGCCAACGTCCTGACTTTC.

Concerning this clonotype itself: Compared with germline, one end of the junction differs, possibly owing to a read error. The J gene is TRBJ2-7, the V gene TRBV20-1; TRBD2 matches at 12 bases. There are 12 residues in the CDR3. CDR1 and CDR2 (germline): DFQATT, SNEGSKA (reference sequence). The DNA for the CDR3 is TGCAGAGCTAGCGGGGGGGCCTACGAGCAGTACTTC. Amino acid sequence: CRASGGAYEQYF.

This sequence joins TRBV29-1 and TRBJ2-5; D is uncertain. The length of the CDR3 is 15 residues. Trimming left V 4 bases short and J 0 bases short, with 15 bases between. Germline loops: CDR1 SQVTM, CDR2 ANQGSEA. CDR3 in DNA: TGCAGCGTTGTTGGGGTTACTTGGTACCAAGAGACCCAGTACTTC. It translates to CSVVGVTWYQETQYF.

V gene TRBV7-6 combines with J gene TRBJ2-6; D uncertain. Trimming stripped 4 bases from V and 0 bases from J, with 7 bases between. The CDR3 has 15 amino acids. From germline, CDR1 is SGHVS and CDR2 FNYEAQ. CDR3 DNA sequence: TGTGCCAGCAGCTCGTATTTCTCTGGGGCCAACGTCCTGACTTTC. Translation: CASSSYFSGANVLTF.

This clonotype was recorded a few times. This chain joins TRBV2 and TRBJ1-5; TRBD1 matches 7 bases. The trim removed 6 bases at V and 4 bases at J, leaving 0 bases unmatched. CDR1 and CDR2 from the germline V gene are SNHLY and FYNNEI. This CDR3 has 12 amino acids. The CDR3 loop reads CASRGQNQPQHF. CDR3 coding DNA: TGTGCCAGCAGGGGACAGAATCAGCCCCAGCATTTT.

The chain employs TRBV5-1 and TRBJ2-7; 11 positions agree with TRBD2. CDR1 and CDR2 (germline): SGHRS, YFSETQ. J was trimmed by 5 bases and V by 1 base; bases with no gene match: 8. This CDR3 is built from 16 residues. CDR3 in DNA: TGCGCCAGCAGCTTGCCCGGGACTAGCGGCCTGGACGAGCAGTACTTC. This encodes CASSLPGTSGLDEQYF.

The rearrangement links TRBV3-1 to TRBJ1-2; 7 bases are a match to TRBD1. Germline loops: CDR1 LGHDT, CDR2 YNNKEL (reference sequence). This CDR3 is 16 amino acids long. The J segment lost 4 bases and the V segment lost 4 bases, leaving 12 bases of the junction unmatched. The chain's CDR3 is CASSPRPGQWSYGYTF. The CDR3, as DNA: TGTGCCAGCAGCCCACGGCCGGGACAGTGGAGCTATGGCTACACCTTC.

The chain is built from TRBV29-1 and TRBJ2-1; D might be TRBD2 (6 bases). V lost 7 bases and J lost 6, with 19 bases in between. Per the germline V gene, CDR1 is SQVTM and CDR2 is ANQGSEA. The CDR3 runs to 14 residues. CDR3: CSAKLARDLNEQFF. Here the CDR3 DNA reads TGCAGCGCTAAGCTAGCGAGAGATCTCAATGAGCAGTTCTTC.

This sequence joins TRBV9 and TRBJ2-7; D gene unclear. The CDR3 is 16 residues long. From germline, CDR1 is SGDLS and CDR2 YYNGEE. Trimming took 1 base from V and 2 from J, leaving 16 bases between them. The CDR3 region has the DNA TGTGCCAGCAGCGTAAGTCCCCGCCCGCACCCCTACGAGCAGTACTTC. This encodes CASSVSPRPHPYEQYF. The whole variable domain, remainder taken from reference TRBV9 and TRBJ2-7, is DSGVTQTPKHLITATGQRVTLRCSPRSGDLSVYWYQQSLDQGLQFLIQYYNGEERAKGNILERFSAQQFPDLHSELNLSSLELGDSALYFCASSVSPRPHPYEQYFGPGTRLTVT.

The V and J genes are TRBV13 and TRBJ1-2, with 7 bases matching TRBD1. After removal of 5 bases from V and 6 bases from J, the junction contained 6 bases not matched to a gene. Germline V gives CDR1 PRHDT, CDR2 FYEKMQ (reference sequence). The CDR3 covers 13 residues. The CDR3 is CASSDRAVDGYTF. The CDR3 nucleotides are TGTGCCAGCAGCGACAGGGCGGTTGATGGCTACACCTTC.

The DNA of the CDR3 is TGTGCCTGGAAGTATAGCGGGGGGAGGATCAATGAGCAGTTCTTC. It codes for CAWKYSGGRINEQFF. The chain joins TRBV30 to TRBJ2-1, with TRBD2 matching over 10 bases. The V gene end was trimmed by 4 bases and the J gene end by 6 bases; junction bases not matched to a gene: 9. CDR3 length equals 15 residues. CDR1 is GTSNPN and CDR2 is SVGIG in the germline V gene (reference sequence). Full variable domain (rest looked up from reference TRBV30 and TRBJ2-1): SQTIHQWPATLVQPVGSPLSLECTVEGTSNPNLYWYRQAAGRGLQLLFYSVGIGQISSEVPQNLSASRPQDRQFILSSKKLLLSDSGFYLCAWKYSGGRINEQFFGPGTRLTVL.

The chain joins TRBV20-1 to TRBJ2-1; 8 bases are a match to TRBD2. V gave up 5 bases and J gave up 4 bases; unmatched junction bases: 10. This CDR3 comprises 15 residues. In germline, CDR1 is DFQATT, CDR2 SNEGSKA (reference sequence). CDR3 DNA: TGCAGTGCTTCTCATCAGCGGGAGATTTACAATGAGCAGTTCTTC. Translating it yields CSASHQREIYNEQFF.